Sequencing of this T cell receptor beta chain was carried out in a study of T cells in Graves' hyperthyroidism and ophthalmopathy. Study-level findings and limits: A model using 13 V-J features told ophthalmopathy apart from stable hyperthyroidism.

Uncontrolled infections, other autoimmune diseases, pregnancy or lactation led to exclusion of patients. It was RNA transcripts that yielded the amplified TCR beta CDR3 regions. HTBI primers were used for first-round RT-PCR of the TCR CDR3. One entry per CDR3 protein results from TCRdb running MiXCR on the multiplex PCR reads. The table shows approximately 430,000 distinct CDR3 sequences, with roughly 14% occurring only once. As to this clonotype: Its antigen is not known.

V gave up 4 bases and J gave up 6 bases; unmatched junction bases: 13. Germline-derived CDR1 and CDR2 are SGDLS and YYNGEE. The CDR3 length is 16 residues. The sequenced sample consisted of blood. This clonotype was obtained from a young woman with Graves' hyperthyroidism. The chain is built from TRBV9 and TRBJ2-3, with 8 bases that match TRBD2. The DNA of the CDR3 is TGTGCCAGCAGCCCCCGGGCGGGGGGTGCCTTTGATACGCAGTATTTT. Its translation is CASSPRAGGAFDTQYF.